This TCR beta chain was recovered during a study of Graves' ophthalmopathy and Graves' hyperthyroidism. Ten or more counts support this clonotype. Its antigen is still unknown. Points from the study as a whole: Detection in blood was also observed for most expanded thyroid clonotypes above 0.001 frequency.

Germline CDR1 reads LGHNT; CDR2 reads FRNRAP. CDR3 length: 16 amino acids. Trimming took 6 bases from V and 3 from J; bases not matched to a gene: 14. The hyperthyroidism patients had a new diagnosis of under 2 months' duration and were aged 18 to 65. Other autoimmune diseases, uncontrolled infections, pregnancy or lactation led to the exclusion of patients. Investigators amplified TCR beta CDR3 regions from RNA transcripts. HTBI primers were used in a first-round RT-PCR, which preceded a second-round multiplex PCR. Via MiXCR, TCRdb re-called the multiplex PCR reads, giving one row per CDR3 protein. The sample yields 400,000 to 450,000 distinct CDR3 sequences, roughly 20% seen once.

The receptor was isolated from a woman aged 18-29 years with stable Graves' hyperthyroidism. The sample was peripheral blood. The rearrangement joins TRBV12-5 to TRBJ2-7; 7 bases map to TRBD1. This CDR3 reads CASGPPPGTAYYEQYF. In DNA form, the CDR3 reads TGTGCTAGTGGGCCTCCACCCGGGACAGCCTACTACGAGCAGTACTTC.